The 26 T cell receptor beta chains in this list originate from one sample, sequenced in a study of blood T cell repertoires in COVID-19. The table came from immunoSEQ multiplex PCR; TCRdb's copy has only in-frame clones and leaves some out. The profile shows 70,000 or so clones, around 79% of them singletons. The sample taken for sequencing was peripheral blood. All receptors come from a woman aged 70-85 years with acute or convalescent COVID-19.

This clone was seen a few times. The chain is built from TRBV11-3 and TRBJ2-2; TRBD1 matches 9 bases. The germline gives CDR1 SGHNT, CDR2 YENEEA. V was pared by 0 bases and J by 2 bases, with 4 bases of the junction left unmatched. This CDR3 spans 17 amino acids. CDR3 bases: TGTGCCAGCAGCTTAGAAGGGACAGGGTATAACACCGGGGAGCTGTTTTTT. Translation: CASSLEGTGYNTGELFF.

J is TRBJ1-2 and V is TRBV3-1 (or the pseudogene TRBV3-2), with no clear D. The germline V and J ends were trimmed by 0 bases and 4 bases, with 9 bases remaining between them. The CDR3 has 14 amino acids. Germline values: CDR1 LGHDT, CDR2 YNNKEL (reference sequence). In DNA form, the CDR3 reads TGTGCCAGCAGCCAAGAGTTGAACAGCTATGGCTACACCTTC. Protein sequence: CASSQELNSYGYTF.

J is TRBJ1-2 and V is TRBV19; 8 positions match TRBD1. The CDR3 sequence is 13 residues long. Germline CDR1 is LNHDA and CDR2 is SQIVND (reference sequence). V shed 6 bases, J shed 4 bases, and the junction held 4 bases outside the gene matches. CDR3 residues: CASRTDRAYGYTF. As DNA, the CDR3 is TGTGCCAGTAGAACGGACAGGGCCTATGGCTACACCTTC. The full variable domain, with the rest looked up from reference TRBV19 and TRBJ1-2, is DGGITQSPKYLFRKEGQNVTLSCEQNLNHDAMYWYRQDPGQGLRLIYYSQIVNDFQKGDIAEGYSVSREKKESFPLTVTSAQKNPTAFYLCASRTDRAYGYTFGSGTRLTVV.

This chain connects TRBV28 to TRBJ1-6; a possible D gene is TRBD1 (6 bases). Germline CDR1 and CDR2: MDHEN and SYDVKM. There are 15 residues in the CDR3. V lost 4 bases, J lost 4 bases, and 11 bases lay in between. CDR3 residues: CASSSGALYNSPLHF. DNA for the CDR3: TGTGCCAGCAGTTCAGGGGCTCTATATAATTCACCCCTCCACTTT.

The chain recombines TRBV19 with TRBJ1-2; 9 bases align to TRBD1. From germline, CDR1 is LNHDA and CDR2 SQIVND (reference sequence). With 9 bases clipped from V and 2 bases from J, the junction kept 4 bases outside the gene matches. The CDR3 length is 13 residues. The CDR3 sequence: CASTGGVNYGYTF. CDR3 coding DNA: TGTGCCAGCACAGGGGGCGTCAACTATGGCTACACCTTC.

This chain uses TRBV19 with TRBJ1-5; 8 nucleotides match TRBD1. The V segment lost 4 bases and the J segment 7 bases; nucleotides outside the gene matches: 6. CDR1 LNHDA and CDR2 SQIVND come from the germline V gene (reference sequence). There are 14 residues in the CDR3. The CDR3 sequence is CASSTGQGGQPQHF. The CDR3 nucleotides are TGTGCCAGTAGTACCGGACAGGGTGGGCAGCCCCAGCATTTT.

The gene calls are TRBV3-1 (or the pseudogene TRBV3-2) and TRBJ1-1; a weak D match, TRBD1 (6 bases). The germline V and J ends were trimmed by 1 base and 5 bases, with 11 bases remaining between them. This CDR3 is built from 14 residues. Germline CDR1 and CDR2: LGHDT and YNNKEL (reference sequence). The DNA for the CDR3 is TGTGCCAGCAGCCAAGGGACAGTTAAGACTGAAGCTTTCTTT. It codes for CASSQGTVKTEAFF.

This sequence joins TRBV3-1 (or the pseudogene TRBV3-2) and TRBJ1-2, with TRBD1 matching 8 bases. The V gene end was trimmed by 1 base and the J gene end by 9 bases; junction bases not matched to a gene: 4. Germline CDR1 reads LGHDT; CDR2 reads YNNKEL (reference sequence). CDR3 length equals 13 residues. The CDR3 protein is CASSQGTGWRYTF. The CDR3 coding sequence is TGTGCCAGCAGCCAAGGGACAGGGTGGCGCTACACCTTC.

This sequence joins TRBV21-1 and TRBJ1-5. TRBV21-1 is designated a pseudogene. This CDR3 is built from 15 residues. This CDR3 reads CASSPERVSNQPQHF. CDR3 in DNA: TGTGCCAGCAGCCCCGAGAGGGTATCCAATCAGCCCCAGCATTTT.

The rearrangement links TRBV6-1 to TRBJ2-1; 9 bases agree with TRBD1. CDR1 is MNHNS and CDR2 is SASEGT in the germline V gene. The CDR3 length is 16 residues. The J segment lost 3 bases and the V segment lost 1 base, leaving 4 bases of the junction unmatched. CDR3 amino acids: CASSEDMGQGYNEQFF. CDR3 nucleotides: TGTGCCAGCAGTGAAGATATGGGACAGGGCTACAATGAGCAGTTCTTC.

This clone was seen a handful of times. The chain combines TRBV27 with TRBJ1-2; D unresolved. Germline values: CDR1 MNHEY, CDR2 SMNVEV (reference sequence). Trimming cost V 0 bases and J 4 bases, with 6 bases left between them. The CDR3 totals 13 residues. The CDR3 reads CASSLSGSYGYTF. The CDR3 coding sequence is TGTGCCAGCAGTTTATCAGGGAGCTATGGCTACACCTTC.

The CDR3: CASSLRRLGSTGELFF. CDR3 DNA: TGTGCCAGCAGCCTGAGACGACTAGGCTCGACCGGGGAGCTGTTTTTT. V gene TRBV14 combines with J gene TRBJ2-2, with D possibly TRBD2 on 6 matching bases. From germline, CDR1 is SGHDN and CDR2 FVKESK. The CDR3 spans 16 residues. Trimming removed 4 bases at V and 5 bases at J, with 17 bases between.

CDR3 sequence reads: CATVFRLSNQPQHF. The CDR3 DNA follows: TGTGCCACCGTCTTCAGACTTAGCAATCAGCCCCAGCATTTT. The chain carries TRBV15 and TRBJ1-5, with D hard to call. Germline V gene sequence: CDR1 LNHNV, CDR2 YYDKDF (reference sequence). The CDR3 totals 14 residues. Between the trimmed V and J ends, which lost 8 bases and 0 bases, there was a span of 11 bases.

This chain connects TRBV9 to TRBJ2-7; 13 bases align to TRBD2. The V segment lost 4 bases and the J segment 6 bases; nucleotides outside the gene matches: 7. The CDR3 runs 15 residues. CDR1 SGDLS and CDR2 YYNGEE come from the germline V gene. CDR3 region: CASSMGGTSGTEQYF. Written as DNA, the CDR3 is TGTGCCAGCAGCATGGGGGGGACTAGCGGGACCGAGCAGTACTTC.

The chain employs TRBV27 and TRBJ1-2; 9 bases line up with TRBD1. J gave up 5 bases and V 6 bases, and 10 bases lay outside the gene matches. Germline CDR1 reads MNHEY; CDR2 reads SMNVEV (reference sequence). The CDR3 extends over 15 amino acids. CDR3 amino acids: CASSLQGAPRYGYTF. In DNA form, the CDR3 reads TGTGCCAGCAGCCTACAGGGGGCGCCCCGGTATGGCTACACCTTC.

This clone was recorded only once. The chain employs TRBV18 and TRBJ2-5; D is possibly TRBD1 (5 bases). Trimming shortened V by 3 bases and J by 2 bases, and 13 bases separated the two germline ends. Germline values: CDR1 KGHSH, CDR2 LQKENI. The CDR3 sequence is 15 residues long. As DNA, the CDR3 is TGTGCCAGCTCACCCCCCAGACAGATACAAGAGACCCAGTACTTC. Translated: CASSPPRQIQETQYF.

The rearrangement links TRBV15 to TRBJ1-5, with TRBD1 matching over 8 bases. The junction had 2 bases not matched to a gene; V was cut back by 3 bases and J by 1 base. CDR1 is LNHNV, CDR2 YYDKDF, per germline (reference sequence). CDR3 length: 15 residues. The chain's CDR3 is CATSSRTGSNQPQHF. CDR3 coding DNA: TGTGCCACCAGCAGCCGGACAGGGAGCAATCAGCCCCAGCATTTT.

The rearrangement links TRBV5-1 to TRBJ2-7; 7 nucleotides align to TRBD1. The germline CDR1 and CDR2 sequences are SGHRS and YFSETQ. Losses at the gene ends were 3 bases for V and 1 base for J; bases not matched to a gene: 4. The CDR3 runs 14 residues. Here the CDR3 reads CASSWTGLSYEQYF. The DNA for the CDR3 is TGCGCCAGCAGCTGGACAGGTCTATCCTACGAGCAGTACTTC.

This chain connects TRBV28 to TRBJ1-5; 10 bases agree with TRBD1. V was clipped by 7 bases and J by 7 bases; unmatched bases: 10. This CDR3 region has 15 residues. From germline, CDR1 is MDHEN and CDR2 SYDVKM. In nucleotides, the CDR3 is TGTGCCAGCACTCCGGGACAGGGGACTAGGCAGCCCCAGCATTTT. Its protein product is CASTPGQGTRQPQHF.

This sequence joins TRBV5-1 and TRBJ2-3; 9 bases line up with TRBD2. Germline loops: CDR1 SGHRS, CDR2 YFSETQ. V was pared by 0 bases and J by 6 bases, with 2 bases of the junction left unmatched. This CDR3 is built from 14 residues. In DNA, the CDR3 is TGCGCCAGCAGCTTGGAGGGACTAGCCGATACGCAGTATTTT. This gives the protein CASSLEGLADTQYF.

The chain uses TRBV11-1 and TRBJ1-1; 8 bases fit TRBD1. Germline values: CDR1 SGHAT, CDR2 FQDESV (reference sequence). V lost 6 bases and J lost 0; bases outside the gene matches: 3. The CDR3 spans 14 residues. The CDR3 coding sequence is TGTGCCAGCAGACGGGACAGGTTGAACACTGAAGCTTTCTTT. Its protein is CASRRDRLNTEAFF.

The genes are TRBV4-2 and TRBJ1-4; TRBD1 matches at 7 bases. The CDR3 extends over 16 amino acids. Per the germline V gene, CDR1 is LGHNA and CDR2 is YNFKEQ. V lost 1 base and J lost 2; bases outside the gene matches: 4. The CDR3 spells CASSQGIQGTNEKLFF. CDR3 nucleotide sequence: TGTGCCAGCAGCCAAGGGATACAGGGGACTAATGAAAAACTGTTTTTT.

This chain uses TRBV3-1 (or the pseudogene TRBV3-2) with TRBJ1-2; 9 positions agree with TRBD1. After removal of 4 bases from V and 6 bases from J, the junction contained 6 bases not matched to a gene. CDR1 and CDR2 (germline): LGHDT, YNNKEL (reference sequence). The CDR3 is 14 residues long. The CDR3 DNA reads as TGTGCCAGCAGCCGACAGACAGGGGGGAATGGCTACACCTTC. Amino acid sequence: CASSRQTGGNGYTF.

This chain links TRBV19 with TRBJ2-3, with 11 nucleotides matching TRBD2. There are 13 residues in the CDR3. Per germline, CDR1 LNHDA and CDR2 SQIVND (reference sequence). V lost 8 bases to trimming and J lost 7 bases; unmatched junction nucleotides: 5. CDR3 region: CASETSGVNTQYF. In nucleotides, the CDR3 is TGTGCCAGTGAGACTAGCGGGGTAAATACGCAGTATTTT.

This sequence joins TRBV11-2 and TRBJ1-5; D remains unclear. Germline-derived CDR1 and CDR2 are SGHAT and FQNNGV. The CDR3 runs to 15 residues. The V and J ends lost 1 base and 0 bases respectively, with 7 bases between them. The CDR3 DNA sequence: TGTGCCAGCAGCTTAGGGCTAGCTAGCAATCAGCCCCAGCATTTT. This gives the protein CASSLGLASNQPQHF.

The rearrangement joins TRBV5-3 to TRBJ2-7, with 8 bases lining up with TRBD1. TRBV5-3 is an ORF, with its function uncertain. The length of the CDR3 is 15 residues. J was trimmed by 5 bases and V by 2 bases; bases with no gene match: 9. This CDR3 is CARSLATGVGHEQYF. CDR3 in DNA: TGTGCCAGAAGCTTAGCGACAGGGGTGGGGCACGAGCAGTACTTC.